What follows are 27 T cell receptor beta chains derived from one specimen sequenced in a study of shared clonotypes between healthy human individuals. TCRdb keeps only in-frame clones here, not all; method: immunoSEQ multiplex PCR. The sample includes around 1.4 million clones, 98% of them seen just once. The sample consisted of naive CD4+ T cells sorted from blood. Subset meaning: CD45RA+ positively selected. Receptors originate from a man aged 25-40 years in good health.

Note on this clone: The junction departs from the called germline gene at one end, perhaps through a read error. Other nucleotide sequences from this sample produce the same CDR3. V gene TRBV13 combines with J gene TRBJ2-3; 7 bases agree with TRBD2. The CDR3 contains 14 residues. Germline-derived CDR1 and CDR2 are PRHDT and FYEKMQ (reference sequence). CDR3 amino acids: CASSLGLVADTQYF. CDR3 nucleotides: TGTGCCAGCAGCCTAGGACTAGTGGCAGATACGCAGTATTTT. The full variable domain, completed using reference TRBV13 and TRBJ2-3, is AAGVIQSPRHLIKEKRETATLKCYPIPRHDTVYWYQQGPGQDPQFLISFYEKMQSDKGSIPDRFSAQQFSDYHSELNMSSLELGDSALYFCASSLGLVADTQYFGPGTRLTVL.

This chain joins TRBV7-3 and TRBJ2-3; 8 positions match TRBD1. The J segment lost 2 bases and the V segment lost 5 bases, leaving 9 bases of the junction unmatched. In germline, CDR1 is SGHTA, CDR2 FQGTGA. The CDR3 is 16 residues long. The CDR3 DNA is TGTGCCAGCAGCCAAGGGGCAGGGGGCCCCACAGATACGCAGTATTTT. Its protein product is CASSQGAGGPTDTQYF.

The chain has TRBV11-3 and TRBJ2-2; weak D call: TRBD2 (6 bases). Germline CDR1 reads SGHNT; CDR2 reads YENEEA. This CDR3 contains 17 residues. V was pared by 3 bases and J by 8 bases, with 22 bases between. The CDR3 loop reads CASSFRSEGLGSGELFF. The DNA of the CDR3 is TGTGCCAGCAGCTTCAGGTCGGAGGGCCTCGGTTCGGGGGAGCTGTTTTTT.

The chain couples TRBV5-5 to TRBJ1-4, with no clear D. The germline V gene encodes CDR1 SGHKS and CDR2 YYEKEE (reference sequence). The CDR3 is made up of 15 amino acids. V was pared by 3 bases and J by 0 bases, with 9 bases between. CDR3 bases: TGTGCCAGCAGCTCCCACAAAGCAACTAATGAAAAACTGTTTTTT. Translating gives CASSSHKATNEKLFF.

This sequence joins TRBV4-1 and TRBJ2-2; D ambiguous. V shed 4 bases and J shed 0 bases, with 9 bases lying between them. The CDR3 spans 15 residues. Germline V CDR1 and CDR2: MGHRA, YSYEKL. The CDR3 nucleotides read TGCGCCAGCAGCCCGAAGGGTTCGAACACCGGGGAGCTGTTTTTT. Residues: CASSPKGSNTGELFF.

J is TRBJ2-4 and V is TRBV29-1; D is ambiguous. The length of the CDR3 is 16 residues. CDR1 is SQVTM and CDR2 is ANQGSEA in the germline V gene. Trimming pared 4 bases from V and 0 bases from J, leaving 16 bases between. The DNA for the CDR3 is TGCAGCGTTGTTCTGGTCGGATCTTTAGCCAAAAACATTCAGTACTTC. It translates to CSVVLVGSLAKNIQYF.

The chain couples TRBV27 to TRBJ2-7; 10 bases line up with TRBD2. There are 14 residues in the CDR3. The germline V gene has CDR1 MNHEY and CDR2 SMNVEV (reference sequence). With 4 bases clipped from V and 5 bases from J, the junction kept 5 bases outside the gene matches. The CDR3 sequence: CASSSSGSRHEQYF. Written as DNA, the CDR3 is TGTGCCAGCAGTTCTAGCGGGAGCCGGCACGAGCAGTACTTC.

Points on this clone: The same CDR3 can be traced to other DNA sequences in this sample. The chain has TRBV9 and TRBJ2-1; tentative D call: TRBD2 (5 bases). Germline V gives CDR1 SGDLS, CDR2 YYNGEE. Trimming removed 0 bases at V and 4 bases at J, with 8 bases between. CDR3 size: 14 residues. DNA of the CDR3: TGTGCCAGCAGCGTAGGTTCGGGGTACAATGAGCAGTTCTTC. It translates to CASSVGSGYNEQFF. Looking up the rest from reference TRBV9 and TRBJ2-1 gives the full variable domain: DSGVTQTPKHLITATGQRVTLRCSPRSGDLSVYWYQQSLDQGLQFLIQYYNGEERAKGNILERFSAQQFPDLHSELNLSSLELGDSALYFCASSVGSGYNEQFFGPGTRLTVL.

Comments on this clone: Within the sample, other DNA sequences also encode this same CDR3. V is TRBV10-2 and J is TRBJ1-5, with D maybe TRBD1 (6 bases). Germline V lookup: CDR1 WSHSY, CDR2 SAAADI. The CDR3 sequence is 15 residues long. V was pared by 2 bases and J by 3 bases, with 11 bases between. The DNA of the CDR3 is TGCGCCAGCAGTGAGACGGGGGGCTCCAATCAGCCCCAGCATTTT. Residues: CASSETGGSNQPQHF.

This rearrangement joins TRBV5-4 to TRBJ2-7; TRBD2 matches at 11 bases. This CDR3 comprises 16 residues. J was trimmed by 3 bases and V by 2 bases; bases with no gene match: 7. Germline CDR1 reads SGHNT; CDR2 reads YYREEE (reference sequence). CDR3 in amino acids: CASSFGLAGGGYEQYF. The CDR3 DNA follows: TGTGCCAGCAGCTTTGGCCTAGCGGGAGGTGGCTACGAGCAGTACTTC.

This clone is a singleton in its sample. The rearrangement uses TRBV28 and TRBJ1-5; D possibly corresponds to TRBD1 (6 bases). Between the trimmed V and J ends, which lost 6 bases and 6 bases, there was a span of 12 bases. The CDR3 covers 13 residues. Germline CDR1 and CDR2: MDHEN and SYDVKM. The CDR3 is CASRPGDGQPQHF. The CDR3, as DNA: TGTGCCAGCAGGCCAGGGGATGGTCAGCCCCAGCATTTT. The variable domain in full, completed from reference TRBV28 and TRBJ1-5, reads DVKVTQSSRYLVKRTGEKVFLECVQDMDHENMFWYRQDPGLGLRLIYFSYDVKMKEKGDIPEGYSVSREKKERFSLILESASTNQTSMYLCASRPGDGQPQHFGDGTRLSIL.

V gene TRBV7-2 combines with J gene TRBJ2-1; D gene ambiguous. The germline V gene encodes CDR1 SGHTA and CDR2 FQGNSA. The ends were cut back, 2 bases at V and 1 base at J, with 9 bases in the middle. This CDR3 has 15 residues. The CDR3 DNA is TGTGCCAGCAGCTTACTACTCCAATCCTACAATGAGCAGTTCTTC. Translated, it gives CASSLLLQSYNEQFF.

The V gene is TRBV5-1, the J gene TRBJ2-7, with 10 bases aligning to TRBD1. V lost 0 bases, J lost 3 bases, and 15 bases stayed unmatched. CDR1 is SGHRS, CDR2 YFSETQ, per germline. This CDR3 region has 19 residues. As DNA, the CDR3 is TGCGCCAGCAGCTTGGTGGTGACCGGGACAGGGGCTTCGCGCTACGAGCAGTACTTC. It codes for CASSLVVTGTGASRYEQYF.

The chain links TRBV1 to TRBJ1-2. TRBV1 is labeled a pseudogene. The CDR3 is made up of 16 amino acids. CDR3 loop: CTSSHLTSGKNYGYTF. For the CDR3, the DNA is TGCACCAGCAGCCATTTAACGTCGGGGAAAAACTATGGCTACACCTTC.

CDR3 DNA sequence: TGTGCCAGCAGCTTGGCCGATGTCAACTATGGCTACACCTTC. Encoded protein: CASSLADVNYGYTF. The rearrangement joins TRBV5-6 to TRBJ1-2; D remains unclear. V was cut by 0 bases and J by 2 bases, with 8 bases left in between. The CDR3 has 14 amino acids. CDR1 is SGHDT and CDR2 is YYEEEE in the germline V gene. Full variable domain (remainder filled in from reference TRBV5-6 and TRBJ1-2): DAGVTQSPTHLIKTRGQQVTLRCSPKSGHDTVSWYQQALGQGPQFIFQYYEEEERQRGNFPDRFSGHQFPNYSSELNVNALLLGDSALYLCASSLADVNYGYTFGSGTRLTVV.

The rearrangement joins TRBV5-1 to TRBJ2-7; D ambiguous. CDR1 and CDR2 from the germline V gene are SGHRS and YFSETQ. V dropped 0 bases and J dropped 3 bases, with 10 bases sitting between them. This CDR3 has 14 residues. The CDR3 nucleotides are TGCGCCAGCAGCTTGGCTTCGTACAACTACGAGCAGTACTTC. It yields the protein CASSLASYNYEQYF.

This chain links TRBV10-3 with TRBJ2-7, with D possibly being TRBD2 (6 bases). Between the trimmed V and J ends, which lost 3 bases and 1 base, there was a span of 13 bases. The CDR3 loop spans 15 amino acids. Germline CDR1 ENHRY, CDR2 SYGVKD. The CDR3 coding sequence is TGTGCCATCAGTGATAGCCGGGGGAAGTCCTACGAGCAGTACTTC. This gives the protein CAISDSRGKSYEQYF.

The rearrangement joins TRBV19 to TRBJ2-5; 7 bases match TRBD2. Per germline, CDR1 LNHDA and CDR2 SQIVND (reference sequence). V lost 5 bases, J lost 5 bases, and 8 bases stayed unmatched. This CDR3 contains 14 residues. The CDR3 DNA reads as TGTGCCAGTAGTCACGGCGGGAGAAGGGAGACCCAGTACTTC. Amino acid sequence: CASSHGGRRETQYF.

The gene calls are TRBV7-2 and TRBJ2-7, with TRBD2 as a possible D gene (6 bases). There are 15 residues in the CDR3. The germline CDR1 and CDR2 sequences are SGHTA and FQGNSA. V dropped 5 bases and J dropped 0 bases, with 14 bases sitting between them. The DNA for the CDR3 is TGTGCCAGCAGCCTGACGCGGGGTAACTCCTACGAGCAGTACTTC. This encodes CASSLTRGNSYEQYF.

J is TRBJ2-3 and V is TRBV7-7; perhaps TRBD1 as D (6 bases). V was pared by 5 bases and J by 0 bases, with 15 bases between. Germline V CDR1 and CDR2: SSHAT, FNYEAQ (reference sequence). This CDR3 spans 16 amino acids. The CDR3: CASSPRTAPSTDTQYF. The CDR3 nucleotides are TGTGCCAGCAGCCCCAGGACAGCCCCGAGCACAGATACGCAGTATTTT.

The chain uses TRBV9 and TRBJ2-2; 10 nucleotides agree with TRBD2. CDR1 is SGDLS, CDR2 YYNGEE, per germline. V lost 0 bases and J lost 7; bases outside the gene matches: 3. The CDR3 consists of 15 residues. The CDR3 loop reads CASSVEGLAHGELFF. The CDR3 DNA reads TGTGCCAGCAGCGTAGAGGGACTAGCGCACGGGGAGCTGTTTTTT.

V usage is TRBV21-1 and J usage is TRBJ2-3; the D call TRBD2 from the table was never checked on the DNA. TRBV21-1 is a listed pseudogene. This CDR3 contains 17 residues. CDR3 DNA: TGTGCCAGCAGCTACCCCGGGGTAGCGGGAGAATCAGATACGCAGTATTTT. Translating it yields CASSYPGVAGESDTQYF.

As DNA, the CDR3 is TGTGCCAGCAGTTACTCTTGGGGGCGCGGGACTGAAGCTTTCTTT. It is translated as CASSYSWGRGTEAFF. The rearrangement joins TRBV6-6 to TRBJ1-1; D is possibly TRBD1 (6 bases). Trimming cost V 0 bases and J 5 bases, with 13 bases left between them. The CDR3 is 15 amino acids. Per germline, CDR1 MNHNY and CDR2 SVGAGI (reference sequence).

The chain employs TRBV7-2 and TRBJ1-1; no reliable D call. The CDR3 spans 13 residues. V lost 2 bases and J 4 bases, leaving 8 bases between the germline ends. The germline V gene encodes CDR1 SGHTA and CDR2 FQGNSA. The CDR3 DNA sequence: TGTGCCAGCAGCTTACCATGGGGCACTGAAGCTTTCTTT. This sequence encodes CASSLPWGTEAFF.

V usage is TRBV28 and J usage is TRBJ2-1; D might be TRBD2 (6 bases). The V and J ends lost 6 bases and 0 bases respectively, with 9 bases between them. The germline V gene has CDR1 MDHEN and CDR2 SYDVKM. CDR3 length: 14 amino acids. In DNA form, the CDR3 reads TGTGCCAGCAGCGACGGGAGCTCCTACAATGAGCAGTTCTTC. This translates into CASSDGSSYNEQFF.

The chain recombines TRBV13 with TRBJ2-5; D is ambiguous. Trimming cost V 5 bases and J 3 bases, with 13 bases left between them. Germline V gives CDR1 PRHDT, CDR2 FYEKMQ (reference sequence). This CDR3 has 14 amino acids. The CDR3 coding sequence is TGTGCCAGCAGCGATCTTTCCAGCGAAGAGACCCAGTACTTC. Translated: CASSDLSSEETQYF.

The chain has TRBV19 and TRBJ2-2, with 8 nucleotides matching TRBD1. J gave up 15 bases and V 4 bases, and 4 bases lay outside the gene matches. This CDR3 comprises 11 residues. Germline V gene lookup returns CDR1 LNHDA and CDR2 SQIVND (reference sequence). CDR3 sequence: CASSTDRVVFF. Here the CDR3 DNA reads TGTGCCAGTAGTACGGACAGGGTGGTGTTTTTT.